The T cell receptor (beta chain) described here comes from a study of CD8+ T cells in alopecia areata. Findings of the study overall: Scalp specimens additionally yield sequences from normal skin's resident alphabeta T cells. Whereas mice showed it more clearly, TCR sharing across patients was murkier, possibly because of HLA. Especially in alopecia totalis/universalis, lesional scalp showed greater clonality than normal scalp did.

Sequencing used cDNA as its template, made by extracting RNA and reverse transcribing it. Assay: immunoSEQ multiplex PCR; the TCRdb copy retains only in-frame clones and omits some. The sample has fewer than 110,000 clones; around 59% are singletons. The length of the CDR3 is 12 residues. V was clipped by 4 bases and J by 4 bases, with 7 bases between them. Germline CDR1 is SQVTM and CDR2 is ANQGSEA. Comments on this clone: Its antigen is unidentified.

The TCR was taken from a human donor in good health. This chain uses TRBV29-1 with TRBJ1-4; tentative D call: TRBD1 (6 bases). The sequencing sample was made of CD4+ T cells sorted from blood. CDR3 DNA: TGCAGCGTTGGACAGGATAATGAAAAACTGTTTTTT. This translates into CSVGQDNEKLFF.